Presented here are 9 T cell receptor beta chains from one specimen sequenced in a study of blood T cell repertoires in COVID-19. Only in-frame clones appear in the TCRdb table, and some are missing; sequencing was by immunoSEQ multiplex PCR. This table has some 150,000 clones, around 79% appearing once. Sequences were obtained from peripheral blood. These receptors all come from a man in his fifties with active or convalescent COVID-19.

The chain uses TRBV7-2 and TRBJ2-6; D is perhaps TRBD1 (5 bases). The CDR3 runs 15 residues. V was clipped by 5 bases and J by 0 bases, with 8 bases between them. The germline gives CDR1 SGHTA, CDR2 FQGNSA. The CDR3 nucleotides are TGTGCCAGCAGCCCAGGGTTCTCTGGGGCCAACGTCCTGACTTTC. This sequence encodes CASSPGFSGANVLTF. The complete variable domain, with remaining parts taken from reference TRBV7-2 and TRBJ2-6, reads GAGVSQSPSNKVTEKGKDVELRCDPISGHTALYWYRQSLGQGLEFLIYFQGNSAPDKSGLPSDRFSAERTGGSVSTLTIQRTQQEDSAVYLCASSPGFSGANVLTFGAGSRLTVL.

The chain combines TRBV5-1 with TRBJ2-6; D perhaps matches TRBD1 (6 bases). Trimming shortened V by 4 bases and J by 5 bases, and 13 bases separated the two germline ends. The CDR3 covers 15 residues. In germline, CDR1 is SGHRS, CDR2 YFSETQ. CDR3 protein: CASSQTGPRANVLTF. The CDR3 DNA reads TGCGCCAGCAGCCAAACAGGGCCACGGGCCAACGTCCTGACTTTC.

The chain employs TRBV28 and TRBJ1-4; TRBD1 agrees at 7 bases. Germline V lookup: CDR1 MDHEN, CDR2 SYDVKM. There are 16 residues in the CDR3. V lost 4 bases to trimming and J lost 8 bases; unmatched junction nucleotides: 13. In nucleotides, the CDR3 is TGTGCCAGCAGTTCCCTCCTGAGACAGGGTAGAGAAAAACTGTTTTTT. Protein product: CASSSLLRQGREKLFF.

The chain carries TRBV27 and TRBJ1-1, with TRBD1 matching 9 bases. The CDR3 has 17 amino acids. CDR1 and CDR2 (germline): MNHEY, SMNVEV (reference sequence). Trimming took 3 bases from V and 3 from J; bases not matched to a gene: 11. The CDR3 coding sequence is TGTGCCAGCAGTTTCGTTAACCCGGGACAGGGCGACACTGAAGCTTTCTTT. Its translation is CASSFVNPGQGDTEAFF.

The chain employs TRBV29-1 and TRBJ2-7; a possible D gene is TRBD2 (6 bases). This CDR3 comprises 12 residues. The V and J ends lost 7 bases and 3 bases respectively, with 13 bases between them. Per germline, CDR1 SQVTM and CDR2 ANQGSEA. In nucleotides, the CDR3 is TGCAGCGGGAGGGGACGGGGCTACGAGCAGTACTTC. It translates to CSGRGRGYEQYF.

Regarding this clone: One end of the junction varies from germline; a read error may be responsible. The V call is TRBV9, the J call TRBJ2-1, with D possibly TRBD1 on 10 matching bases. Germline V gene lookup returns CDR1 SGDLS and CDR2 YYNGEE. The CDR3 spans 22 residues. The CDR3 region has the DNA TGCGCCAGCCGCGCCCCGGGGGGGGACAGGGGAGTATGGAGCGGGAGGAATAATGAGCAGTTCTTC. Protein product: CASRAPGGDRGVWSGRNNEQFF.

The chain recombines TRBV24-1 with TRBJ2-1; perhaps TRBD1 as D (5 bases). V was trimmed by 2 bases and J by 9 bases, leaving 10 bases between them. Germline V gene sequence: CDR1 KGHDR, CDR2 SFDVKD. This CDR3 contains 13 residues. CDR3 sequence: CATSDSSRGEQFF. CDR3 DNA: TGTGCCACCAGTGATTCTAGTAGGGGTGAGCAGTTCTTC.

This chain connects TRBV27 to TRBJ2-1; 7 nucleotides align to TRBD1. This CDR3 comprises 14 residues. V lost 2 bases and J lost 6; bases outside the gene matches: 4. Germline CDR1 is MNHEY and CDR2 is SMNVEV (reference sequence). As DNA, the CDR3 is TGTGCCAGCAGTTTACCGGACAGGTTCAATGAGCAGTTCTTC. This gives the protein CASSLPDRFNEQFF.

This clone was observed once. The chain has TRBV28 and TRBJ2-2; 10 positions agree with TRBD2. The CDR3 totals 15 residues. J was trimmed by 2 bases and V by 7 bases; bases with no gene match: 4. The germline CDR1 and CDR2 sequences are MDHEN and SYDVKM. The CDR3 loop is CASNPLAGNTGELFF. The DNA of the CDR3 is TGTGCCAGCAACCCACTAGCGGGAAACACCGGGGAGCTGTTTTTT.